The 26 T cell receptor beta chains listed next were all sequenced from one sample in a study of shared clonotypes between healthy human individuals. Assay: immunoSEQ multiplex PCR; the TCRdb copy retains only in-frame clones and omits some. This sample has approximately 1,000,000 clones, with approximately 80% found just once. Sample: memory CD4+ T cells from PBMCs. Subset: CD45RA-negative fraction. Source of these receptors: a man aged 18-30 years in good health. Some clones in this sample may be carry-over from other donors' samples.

DNA for the CDR3: TGCGCCAGCAGCCTCCTGAGCGGTACAGATACGCAGTATTTT. The encoded protein is CASSLLSGTDTQYF. This sequence joins TRBV4-1 and TRBJ2-3, with TRBD2 as a possible D gene (5 bases). Germline V gives CDR1 MGHRA, CDR2 YSYEKL. The CDR3 is 14 residues long. The germline V and J ends were trimmed by 4 bases and 3 bases, with 11 bases remaining between them.

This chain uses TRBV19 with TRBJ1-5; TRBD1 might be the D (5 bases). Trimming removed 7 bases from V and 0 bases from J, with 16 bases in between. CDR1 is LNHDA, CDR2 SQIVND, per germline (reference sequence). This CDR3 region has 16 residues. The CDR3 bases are TGTGCCAGTACCCTCGGAGGGGTGGGTAGCAATCAGCCCCAGCATTTT. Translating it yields CASTLGGVGSNQPQHF.

The CDR3 loop is CASSMGQGGTYEQYF. CDR3 DNA sequence: TGTGCCAGTAGTATGGGGCAGGGCGGGACCTACGAGCAGTACTTC. J is TRBJ2-7 and V is TRBV19; D is possibly TRBD2 (6 bases). In germline, CDR1 is LNHDA, CDR2 SQIVND (reference sequence). CDR3 length: 15 amino acids. Trimming pared 3 bases from V and 2 bases from J, leaving 14 bases between. Full variable domain (rest looked up from reference TRBV19 and TRBJ2-7): DGGITQSPKYLFRKEGQNVTLSCEQNLNHDAMYWYRQDPGQGLRLIYYSQIVNDFQKGDIAEGYSVSREKKESFPLTVTSAQKNPTAFYLCASSMGQGGTYEQYFGPGTRLTVT.

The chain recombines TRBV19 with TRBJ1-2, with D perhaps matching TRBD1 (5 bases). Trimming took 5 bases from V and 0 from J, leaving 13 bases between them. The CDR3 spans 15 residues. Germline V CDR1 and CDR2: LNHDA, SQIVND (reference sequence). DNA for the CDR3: TGTGCCAGTAGTCCGCTGCAGGGTGCTAACTATGGCTACACCTTC. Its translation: CASSPLQGANYGYTF.

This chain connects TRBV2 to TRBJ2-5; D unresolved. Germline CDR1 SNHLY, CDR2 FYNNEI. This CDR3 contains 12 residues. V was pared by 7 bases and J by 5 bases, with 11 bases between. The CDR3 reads CASTASQETQYF. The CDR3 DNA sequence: TGTGCCAGCACCGCGTCTCAGGAGACCCAGTACTTC.

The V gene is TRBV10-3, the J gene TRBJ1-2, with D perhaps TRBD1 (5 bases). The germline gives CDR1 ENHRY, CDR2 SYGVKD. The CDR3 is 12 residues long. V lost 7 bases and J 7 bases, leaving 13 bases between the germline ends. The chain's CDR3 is CAINPGDVGYTF. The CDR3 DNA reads TGTGCCATCAATCCCGGGGACGTTGGCTACACCTTC.

The CDR3 reads CASSQDQSSGANVLTF. The CDR3 DNA sequence: TGTGCCAGCAGCCAAGATCAGAGCTCTGGGGCCAACGTCCTGACTTTC. The V call is TRBV4-2, the J call TRBJ2-6; D is undetermined. Deletions cut 0 bases from V and 0 bases from J, with 6 bases between. The CDR3 is 16 residues long. Germline values: CDR1 LGHNA, CDR2 YNFKEQ.

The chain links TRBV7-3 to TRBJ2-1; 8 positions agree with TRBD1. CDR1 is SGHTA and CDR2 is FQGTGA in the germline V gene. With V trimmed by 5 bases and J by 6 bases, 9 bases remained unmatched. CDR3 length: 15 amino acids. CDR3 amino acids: CASSEVPGGFNEQFF. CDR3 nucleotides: TGTGCCAGCAGCGAGGTCCCAGGGGGCTTCAATGAGCAGTTCTTC.

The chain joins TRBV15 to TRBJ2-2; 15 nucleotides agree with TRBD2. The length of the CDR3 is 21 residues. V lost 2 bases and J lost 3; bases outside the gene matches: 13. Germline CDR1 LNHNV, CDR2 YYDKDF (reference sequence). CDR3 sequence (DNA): TGTGCCACCAGCAGACAACTAGGACTAGCGGGAGGGTTTGGGGACACCGGGGAGCTGTTTTTT. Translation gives CATSRQLGLAGGFGDTGELFF.

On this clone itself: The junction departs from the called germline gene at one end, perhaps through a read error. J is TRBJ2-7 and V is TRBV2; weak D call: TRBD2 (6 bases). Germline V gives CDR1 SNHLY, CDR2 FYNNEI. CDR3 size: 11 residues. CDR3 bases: TGTGCCAGCAGTGAGGGGGGAGCACGGCACTTC. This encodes CASSEGGARHF.

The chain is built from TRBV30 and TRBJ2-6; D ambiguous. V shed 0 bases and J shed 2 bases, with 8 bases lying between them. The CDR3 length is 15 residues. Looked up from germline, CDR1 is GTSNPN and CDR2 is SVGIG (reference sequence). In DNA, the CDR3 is TGTGCCTGGAGTGTACTATTAGCTGGGGCCAACGTCCTGACTTTC. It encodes CAWSVLLAGANVLTF.

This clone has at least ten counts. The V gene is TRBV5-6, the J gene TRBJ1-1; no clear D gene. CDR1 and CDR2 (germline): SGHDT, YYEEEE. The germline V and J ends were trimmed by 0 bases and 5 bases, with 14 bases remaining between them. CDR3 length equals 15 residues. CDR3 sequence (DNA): TGTGCCAGCAGCTTGGGCCACAGCGGTGGGACTGAAGCTTTCTTT. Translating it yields CASSLGHSGGTEAFF.

The CDR3 loop is CASSARAGRAGEQYF. CDR3 DNA sequence: TGTGCCAGCAGCGCGCGCGCCGGACGGGCAGGGGAGCAGTACTTC. The chain recombines TRBV7-8 with TRBJ2-7; tentatively, D is TRBD1 (5 bases). This CDR3 has 15 residues. Trimming removed 5 bases from V and 7 bases from J, with 21 bases in between. Germline V gene sequence: CDR1 SGHVS, CDR2 FQNEAQ. Supplemented by reference TRBV7-8 and TRBJ2-7, the full variable domain reads GAGVSQSPRYKVAKRGQDVALRCDPISGHVSLFWYQQALGQGPEFLTYFQNEAQLDKSGLPSDRFFAERPEGSVSTLKIQRTQQEDSAVYLCASSARAGRAGEQYFGPGTRLTVT.

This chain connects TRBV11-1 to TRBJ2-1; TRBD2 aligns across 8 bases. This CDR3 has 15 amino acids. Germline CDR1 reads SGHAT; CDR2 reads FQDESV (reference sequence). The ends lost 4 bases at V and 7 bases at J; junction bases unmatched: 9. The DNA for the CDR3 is TGTGCCAGCAGCTCCGGGAGGGCCGGCTGGAATGAGCAGTTCTTC. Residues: CASSSGRAGWNEQFF.

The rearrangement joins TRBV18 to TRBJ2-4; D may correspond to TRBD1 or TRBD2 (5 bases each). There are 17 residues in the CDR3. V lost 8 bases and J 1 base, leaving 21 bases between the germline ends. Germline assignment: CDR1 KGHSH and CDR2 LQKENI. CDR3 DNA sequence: TGTGCCAGCACTGGGGACCCCCTTAAGCTGGCCAAAAACATTCAGTACTTC. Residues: CASTGDPLKLAKNIQYF.

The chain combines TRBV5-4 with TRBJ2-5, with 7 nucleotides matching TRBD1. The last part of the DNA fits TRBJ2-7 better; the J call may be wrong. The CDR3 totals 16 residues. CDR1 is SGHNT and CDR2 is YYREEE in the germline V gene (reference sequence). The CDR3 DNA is TGTGCCAGCAGCTCCTGGGCCGGGACAGCAACCTACGAGCAGTACTTC. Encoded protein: CASSSWAGTATYEQYF.

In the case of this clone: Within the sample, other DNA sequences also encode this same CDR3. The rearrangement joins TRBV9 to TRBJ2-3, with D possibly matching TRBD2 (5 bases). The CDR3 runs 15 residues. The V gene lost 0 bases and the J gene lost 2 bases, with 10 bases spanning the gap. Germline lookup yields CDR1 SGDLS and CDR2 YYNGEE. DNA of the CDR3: TGTGCCAGCAGCGTAGCGCCAGCGGTCACAGATACGCAGTATTTT. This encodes CASSVAPAVTDTQYF.

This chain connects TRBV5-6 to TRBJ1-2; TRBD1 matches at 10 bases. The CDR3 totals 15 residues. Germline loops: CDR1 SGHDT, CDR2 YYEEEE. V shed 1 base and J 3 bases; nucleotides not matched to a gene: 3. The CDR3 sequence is CASSLSDRGHYGYTF. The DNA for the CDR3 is TGTGCCAGCAGCTTGAGCGACAGGGGGCACTATGGCTACACCTTC.

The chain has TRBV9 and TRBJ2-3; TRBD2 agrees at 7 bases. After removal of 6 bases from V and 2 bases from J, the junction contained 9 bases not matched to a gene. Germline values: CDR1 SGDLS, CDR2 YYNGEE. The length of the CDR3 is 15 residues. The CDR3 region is CASTTGAGVTDTQYF. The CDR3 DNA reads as TGTGCCAGCACGACCGGTGCGGGAGTCACAGATACGCAGTATTTT.

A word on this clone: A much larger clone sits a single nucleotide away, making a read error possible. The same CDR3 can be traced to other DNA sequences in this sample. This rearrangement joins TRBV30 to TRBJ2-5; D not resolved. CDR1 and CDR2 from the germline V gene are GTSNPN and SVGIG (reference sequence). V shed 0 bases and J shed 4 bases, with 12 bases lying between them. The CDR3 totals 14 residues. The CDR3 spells CAWSVRARRETQYF. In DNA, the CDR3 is TGTGCCTGGAGTGTTAGAGCACGGCGAGAGACCCAGTACTTC.

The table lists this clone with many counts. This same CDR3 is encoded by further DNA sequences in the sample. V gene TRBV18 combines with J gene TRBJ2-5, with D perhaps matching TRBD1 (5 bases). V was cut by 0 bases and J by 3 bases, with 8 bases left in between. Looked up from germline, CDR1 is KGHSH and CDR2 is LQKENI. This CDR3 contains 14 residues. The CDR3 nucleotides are TGTGCCAGCTCACCACCGGGGCAGAAAGAGACCCAGTACTTC. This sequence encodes CASSPPGQKETQYF. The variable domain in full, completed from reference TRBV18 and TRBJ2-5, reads NAGVMQNPRHLVRRRGQEARLRCSPMKGHSHVYWYRQLPEEGLKFMVYLQKENIIDESGMPKERFSAEFPKEGPSILRIQQVVRGDSAAYFCASSPPGQKETQYFGPGTRLLVL.

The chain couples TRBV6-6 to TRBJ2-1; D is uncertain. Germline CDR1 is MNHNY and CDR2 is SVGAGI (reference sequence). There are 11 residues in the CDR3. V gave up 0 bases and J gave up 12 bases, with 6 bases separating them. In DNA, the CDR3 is TGTGCCAGCAGTTACTCCGGAGTGCAGTTCTTC. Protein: CASSYSGVQFF.

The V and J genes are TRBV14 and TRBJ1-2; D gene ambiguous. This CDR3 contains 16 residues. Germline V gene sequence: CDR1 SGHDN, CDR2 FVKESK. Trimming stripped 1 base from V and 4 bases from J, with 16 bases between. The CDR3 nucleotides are TGTGCCAGCAGCCAAGTGGGAATAGTAGGTTTCTATGGCTACACCTTC. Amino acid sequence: CASSQVGIVGFYGYTF.

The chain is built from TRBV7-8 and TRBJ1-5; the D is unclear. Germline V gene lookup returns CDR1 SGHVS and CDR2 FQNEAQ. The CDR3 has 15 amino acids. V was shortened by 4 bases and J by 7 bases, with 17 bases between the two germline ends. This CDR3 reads CASSSVGQTGQPQHF. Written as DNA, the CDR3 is TGTGCCAGCAGCTCGGTCGGGCAGACGGGCCAGCCCCAGCATTTT.

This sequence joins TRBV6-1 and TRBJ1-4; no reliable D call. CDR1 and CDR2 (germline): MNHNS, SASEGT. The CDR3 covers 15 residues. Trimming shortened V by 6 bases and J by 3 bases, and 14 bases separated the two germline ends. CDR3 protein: CASRPAARANEKLFF. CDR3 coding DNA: TGTGCCAGCAGGCCGGCAGCTAGGGCTAATGAAAAACTGTTTTTT.

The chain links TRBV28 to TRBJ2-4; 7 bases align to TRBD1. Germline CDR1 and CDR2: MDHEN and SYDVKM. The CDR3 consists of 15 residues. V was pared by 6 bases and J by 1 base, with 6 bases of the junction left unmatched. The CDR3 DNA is TGTGCCAGCAGGGGCCAACAGGGGGCCAAAAACATTCAGTACTTC. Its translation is CASRGQQGAKNIQYF.